These 23 T cell receptor beta chains share one sample of origin, sequenced in a study of blood T cell repertoires in COVID-19. Measured with immunoSEQ multiplex PCR; TCRdb has only the in-frame clones, and not every one. The sample records over 130,000 clones, around 84% being singletons. Sequenced material: peripheral blood. The receptors derive from a man aged 25 to 40 with COVID-19, enrolled during active disease.

This clone was observed a handful of times. J is TRBJ1-3 and V is TRBV15, with no clear D. Trimming took off 0 bases at V and 4 bases at J, with 10 bases between the two ends. This CDR3 spans 15 amino acids. Per the germline V gene, CDR1 is LNHNV and CDR2 is YYDKDF (reference sequence). CDR3 region: CATSRDGSRGNTIYF. CDR3 nucleotides: TGTGCCACCAGCAGAGATGGGTCCAGGGGAAACACCATATATTTT.

The rearrangement joins TRBV27 to TRBJ2-1; weak D call: TRBD1 (6 bases). CDR1 MNHEY and CDR2 SMNVEV come from the germline V gene (reference sequence). Trimming left V 2 bases short and J 9 bases short, with 11 bases between. The CDR3 has 13 amino acids. For the CDR3, the DNA is TGTGCCAGCAGTTTAGCACAGGGCACTGAGCAGTTCTTC. It is translated as CASSLAQGTEQFF.

The chain uses TRBV5-1 and TRBJ2-3; TRBD2 matches 10 bases. Losses at the gene ends were 6 bases for V and 3 bases for J; bases not matched to a gene: 4. The CDR3 has 14 amino acids. The germline CDR1 and CDR2 sequences are SGHRS and YFSETQ. The chain's CDR3 is CASTVAGGTDTQYF. CDR3 coding DNA: TGCGCCAGCACCGTAGCGGGAGGTACAGATACGCAGTATTTT.

The chain recombines TRBV7-2 with TRBJ2-2; D remains unclear. Trimming stripped 4 bases from V and 5 bases from J, with 8 bases between. Germline CDR1 is SGHTA and CDR2 is FQGNSA. CDR3 length: 13 amino acids. The CDR3: CASSYRRTGELFF. CDR3 sequence (DNA): TGTGCCAGCAGCTATAGGAGAACCGGGGAGCTGTTTTTT.

Here the CDR3 DNA reads TGTGCCAGCAGTTTTCGCTCCTCAGGGGGCCGGTCACCCCTCCACTTT. Protein sequence: CASSFRSSGGRSPLHF. The rearrangement uses TRBV28 and TRBJ1-6; 8 bases are shared with TRBD1. Germline assignment: CDR1 MDHEN and CDR2 SYDVKM. V was clipped by 3 bases and J by 10 bases; unmatched bases: 11. CDR3 length equals 16 residues.

The genes are TRBV30 and TRBJ2-1; the D gene is possibly TRBD2 (5 bases). In germline, CDR1 is GTSNPN, CDR2 SVGIG (reference sequence). CDR3 length: 15 amino acids. Trimming pared 4 bases from V and 3 bases from J, leaving 16 bases between. CDR3 nucleotide sequence: TGTGCCTGGAAAACGTGGACTGCGGGCTACAATGAGCAGTTCTTC. Its translation is CAWKTWTAGYNEQFF. The full variable domain, rest sourced from reference TRBV30 and TRBJ2-1, is SQTIHQWPATLVQPVGSPLSLECTVEGTSNPNLYWYRQAAGRGLQLLFYSVGIGQISSEVPQNLSASRPQDRQFILSSKKLLLSDSGFYLCAWKTWTAGYNEQFFGPGTRLTVL.

The chain uses TRBV27 and TRBJ1-2; TRBD1 matches 8 bases. The J segment lost 0 bases and the V segment lost 6 bases, leaving 9 bases of the junction unmatched. The germline V gene encodes CDR1 MNHEY and CDR2 SMNVEV (reference sequence). CDR3 length: 16 amino acids. The CDR3 DNA sequence: TGTGCCAGCAGGGTTAGGGGACAGGCCGCTAACTATGGCTACACCTTC. Its protein product is CASRVRGQAANYGYTF.

The chain links TRBV27 to TRBJ1-5; D gene uncertain. This CDR3 is built from 15 residues. The germline V gene encodes CDR1 MNHEY and CDR2 SMNVEV (reference sequence). V lost 2 bases to trimming and J lost 4 bases, with 12 bases between them. As DNA, the CDR3 is TGTGCCAGCAGTTTACGAGGAAGGCCGAATCAGCCCCAGCATTTT. It specifies CASSLRGRPNQPQHF.

CDR3 region: CATSRGRGRSEQFF. CDR3 DNA: TGTGCCACCAGCAGGGGACGGGGGAGGAGTGAGCAGTTCTTC. The gene calls are TRBV15 and TRBJ2-1, with D possibly TRBD2 on 6 matching bases. The CDR3 has 14 residues. Germline assignment: CDR1 LNHNV and CDR2 YYDKDF (reference sequence). Deletions cut 3 bases from V and 9 bases from J, with 15 bases between.

The CDR3 loop is CASSLVPVIETQYF. Written as DNA, the CDR3 is TGTGCCAGCAGCTTGGTCCCCGTAATAGAGACCCAGTACTTC. The chain uses TRBV5-4 and TRBJ2-5; no firm D call. The V end was cut by 0 bases, the J end by 4 bases, with 10 bases between. Germline CDR1 SGHNT, CDR2 YYREEE (reference sequence). CDR3 length: 14 residues.

The chain combines TRBV5-8 with TRBJ1-2; weak D call: TRBD1 (6 bases). Germline CDR1 and CDR2: SGHTS and YDEGEE. This CDR3 has 12 amino acids. V was cut by 5 bases and J by 2 bases, with 7 bases left in between. The CDR3 DNA reads TGTGCCAGCAGAACAGGGAACTATGGCTACACCTTC. It is translated as CASRTGNYGYTF. The variable domain in full, completed from reference TRBV5-8 and TRBJ1-2, reads EAGVTQSPTHLIKTRGQQATLRCSPISGHTSVYWYQQALGLGLQFLLWYDEGEERNRGNFPPRFSGRQFPNYSSELNVNALELEDSALYLCASRTGNYGYTFGSGTRLTVV.

This chain connects TRBV11-2 to TRBJ2-2; the D is unclear. The CDR3 has 12 amino acids. Germline V gene lookup returns CDR1 SGHAT and CDR2 FQNNGV. With 5 bases removed from V and 9 bases from J, the gap between germline ends came to 10 bases. As DNA, the CDR3 is TGTGCCAGCAGCCCATGGCCCCGGGAGCTGTTTTTT. It encodes CASSPWPRELFF.

CDR3 protein: CASSLSRDRGNEQFF. For the CDR3, the DNA is TGTGCCAGCAGCCTTAGCCGGGACAGGGGAAATGAGCAGTTCTTC. V gene TRBV6-5 combines with J gene TRBJ2-1; 10 nucleotides align to TRBD1. The J segment lost 7 bases and the V segment lost 6 bases, leaving 9 bases of the junction unmatched. Per germline, CDR1 MNHEY and CDR2 SVGAGI. The CDR3 loop spans 15 amino acids.

This rearrangement joins TRBV7-9 to TRBJ1-5; TRBD1 matches at 8 bases. With V trimmed by 5 bases and J by 3 bases, 6 bases remained unmatched. Germline loops: CDR1 SEHNR, CDR2 FQNEAQ (reference sequence). The CDR3 runs 15 residues. The DNA for the CDR3 is TGTGCCAGCAGCCAGACAGGGGCCTCCAATCAGCCCCAGCATTTT. Its protein is CASSQTGASNQPQHF.

The genes are TRBV6-6 and TRBJ1-1; D gene unclear. This CDR3 contains 14 residues. Germline V gene lookup returns CDR1 MNHNY and CDR2 SVGAGI (reference sequence). V lost 0 bases to trimming and J lost 2 bases, with 7 bases between them. The CDR3 loop reads CASSYSGENTEAFF. CDR3 nucleotides: TGTGCCAGCAGTTACTCCGGGGAAAACACTGAAGCTTTCTTT.

CDR3 DNA sequence: TGCAGTGCCGCGCAAGAGACCCAGTACTTC. This encodes CSAAQETQYF. J is TRBJ2-5 and V is TRBV20-1; no clear D. There are 10 residues in the CDR3. CDR1 is DFQATT, CDR2 SNEGSKA, per germline (reference sequence). V gave up 6 bases and J gave up 2 bases, with 4 bases separating them.

The chain employs TRBV4-1 and TRBJ2-1; D uncertain. Germline CDR1 MGHRA, CDR2 YSYEKL. The CDR3 loop spans 15 amino acids. V lost 0 bases and J 3 bases, leaving 9 bases between the germline ends. CDR3 region: CASSQDKSDYNEQFF. CDR3 sequence (DNA): TGCGCCAGCAGCCAAGATAAGTCAGACTACAATGAGCAGTTCTTC.

The gene calls are TRBV20-1 and TRBJ2-7, with D perhaps matching TRBD2 (5 bases). Trimming stripped 6 bases from V and 7 bases from J, with 13 bases between. The CDR3 has 11 amino acids. Germline values: CDR1 DFQATT, CDR2 SNEGSKA (reference sequence). The CDR3 sequence: CSAAGGAEQYF. As DNA, the CDR3 is TGCAGTGCCGCAGGAGGAGCGGAGCAGTACTTC.

The rearrangement links TRBV19 to TRBJ1-1; D unresolved. The CDR3 is made up of 14 amino acids. Deletions cut 2 bases from V and 3 bases from J, with 10 bases between. CDR1 and CDR2 (germline): LNHDA, SQIVND (reference sequence). Written as DNA, the CDR3 is TGTGCCAGTAGTATAAGGGAGGGAGACACTGAAGCTTTCTTT. Protein: CASSIREGDTEAFF.

This clone showed up just once. This rearrangement joins TRBV5-3 to TRBJ1-1, with TRBD1 matching over 9 bases. TRBV5-3 is an ORF, with its function uncertain. V shed 0 bases and J 3 bases; nucleotides not matched to a gene: 6. There are 16 residues in the CDR3. CDR3 sequence (DNA): TGTGCCAGAAGCTTGGTGACAGGGGGTCGTCACACTGAAGCTTTCTTT. Encoded protein: CARSLVTGGRHTEAFF.

This rearrangement joins TRBV6-6 to TRBJ2-7; no clear D gene. CDR1 and CDR2 from the germline V gene are MNHNY and SVGAGI (reference sequence). With 5 bases removed from V and 1 base from J, the gap between germline ends came to 6 bases. This CDR3 comprises 12 residues. CDR3 nucleotides: TGTGCCAGCAGTCTACAGTCCTACGAGCAGTACTTC. Translating gives CASSLQSYEQYF.

The chain recombines TRBV9 with TRBJ1-5; TRBD1 matches 7 bases. J was trimmed by 0 bases and V by 2 bases; bases with no gene match: 2. CDR1 and CDR2 (germline): SGDLS, YYNGEE. The CDR3 runs to 15 residues. This CDR3 reads CASSVSGGSNQPQHF. DNA for the CDR3: TGTGCCAGCAGCGTTTCAGGGGGTAGCAATCAGCCCCAGCATTTT.

This clone was detected a few times. The chain carries TRBV25-1 and TRBJ2-1; D might be TRBD2 (6 bases). Germline CDR1 MGHDK, CDR2 SYGVNS. The V gene lost 1 base and the J gene lost 0 bases, with 16 bases spanning the gap. This CDR3 has 18 residues. The CDR3 loop reads CASSESPAEGPSYNEQFF. The CDR3 DNA reads TGTGCCAGCAGTGAATCCCCAGCGGAGGGACCCTCCTACAATGAGCAGTTCTTC.